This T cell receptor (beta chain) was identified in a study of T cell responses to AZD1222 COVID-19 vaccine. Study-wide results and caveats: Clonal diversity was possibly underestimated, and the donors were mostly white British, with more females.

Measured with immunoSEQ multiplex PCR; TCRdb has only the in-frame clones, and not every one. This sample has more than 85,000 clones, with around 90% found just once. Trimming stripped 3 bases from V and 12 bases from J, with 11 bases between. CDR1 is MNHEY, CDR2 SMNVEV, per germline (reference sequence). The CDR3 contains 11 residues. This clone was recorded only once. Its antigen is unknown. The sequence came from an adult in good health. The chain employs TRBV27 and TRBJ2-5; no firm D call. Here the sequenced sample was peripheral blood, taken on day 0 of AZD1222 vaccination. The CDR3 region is CASSFGAVEYF. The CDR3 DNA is TGTGCCAGCAGTTTTGGCGCAGTCGAGTACTTC.